This T cell receptor beta chain is drawn from a study of blood T cell repertoires in COVID-19. Method: immunoSEQ multiplex PCR; TCRdb's copy keeps in-frame clones and lacks some. The sample consists of 270,000 or so clones, approximately 83% of them appearing once. The CDR3 has 12 residues. With 4 bases removed from V and 3 bases from J, the gap between germline ends came to 6 bases. Germline lookup yields CDR1 SGHTA and CDR2 FQGNSA. This clone was counted once. Sequences were obtained from PBMCs or T cells enriched from blood (not recorded which). The clonotype originates from a man aged 50 to 60 who had recovered from COVID-19. J is TRBJ1-2 and V is TRBV7-2, with D unclear. CDR3 in DNA: TGTGCCAGCAGCTCCGGGTACTATGGCTACACCTTC. It yields the protein CASSSGYYGYTF.